Sequencing of this TCR beta chain was carried out in a study of blood T cell repertoires in COVID-19. About the study: Specimens from acute and convalescent COVID-19 originated in the United States, Italy and Spain. Sources were T cells, B-cell-depleted T cells, or PBMCs; the material itself was cDNA or gDNA.

Authors' methods: Amplification with reference gene primers provided the estimates of nucleated cell counts. This table comes from immunoSEQ multiplex PCR, and its TCRdb copy is limited to in-frame clones, with some not included. D and trimming come from the DNA, and the V and J calls and clone size come from that table. The table shows about 180,000 clones, with nearly 80% occurring only once. The TCR sequence derives from a woman in her seventies with acute or convalescent COVID-19. Specimen: peripheral blood.

CDR3 coding DNA: TGTGCCAGCAGCCTCTTCCGGGACAGAACAGATACGCAGTATTTT. This encodes CASSLFRDRTDTQYF. The rearrangement uses TRBV3-1 (or the pseudogene TRBV3-2) and TRBJ2-3; 7 positions agree with TRBD1. This CDR3 region has 15 residues. Per germline, CDR1 LGHDT and CDR2 YNNKEL (reference sequence). Trimming took 4 bases from V and 3 from J; bases not matched to a gene: 7.